The 8 T cell receptor beta chains listed next were all sequenced from one sample in a study of T cell responses to AZD1222 COVID-19 vaccine. Generated by immunoSEQ multiplex PCR, the TCRdb table keeps only in-frame clones and is missing some. The sample holds 150,000 or so clones; roughly 87% are singletons and the top ten take approximately 5.1%. The sequencing here drew on peripheral blood, taken on day 0 of AZD1222 vaccination. Every receptor here comes from an adult in good health.

The CDR3, as DNA: TGTGCCAGCAGCGCCGGACCGGGGGGCGGTGACACCGGGGAGCTGTTTTTT. Translated: CASSAGPGGGDTGELFF. V is TRBV7-3 and J is TRBJ2-2; tentatively, D is TRBD2 (7 bases). The V end lost 5 bases, the J end lost 3 bases, and 19 bases lay between the germline ends. CDR3 size: 17 residues. CDR1 and CDR2 (germline): SGHTA, FQGTGA.

This chain connects TRBV6-5 to TRBJ1-1; possible D gene TRBD1, 6 bases. Looked up from germline, CDR1 is MNHEY and CDR2 is SVGAGI. This CDR3 region has 13 residues. V was shortened by 6 bases and J by 3 bases, with 11 bases between the two germline ends. The CDR3 DNA reads TGTGCCAGCAGGAGGGCAGGGGACACTGAAGCTTTCTTT. Translated, it gives CASRRAGDTEAFF.

The gene calls are TRBV6-5 and TRBJ2-3; D remains ambiguous. In germline, CDR1 is MNHEY, CDR2 SVGAGI. The CDR3 runs 14 residues. Deletions cut 6 bases from V and 2 bases from J, with 12 bases between. The CDR3 loop is CASSRGISTDTQYF. The CDR3 nucleotides read TGTGCCAGCAGCCGCGGTATTTCCACAGATACGCAGTATTTT.

This chain joins TRBV7-9 and TRBJ1-6, with 8 nucleotides matching TRBD1. The CDR3 runs to 14 residues. The V gene end was trimmed by 4 bases and the J gene end by 9 bases; junction bases not matched to a gene: 5. Germline CDR1 and CDR2: SEHNR and FQNEAQ (reference sequence). CDR3 in DNA: TGTGCCAGCAGCTCAGGGGGCTACGGTTCACCCCTCCACTTT. The encoded protein is CASSSGGYGSPLHF.

J is TRBJ1-3 and V is TRBV5-6; D unresolved. The germline V gene has CDR1 SGHDT and CDR2 YYEEEE. V lost 3 bases, J lost 0 bases, and 7 bases lay in between. The CDR3 is made up of 14 amino acids. The CDR3 is CASSSRSSGNTIYF. The CDR3 bases are TGTGCCAGCAGCTCCAGGAGCTCTGGAAACACCATATATTTT.

V usage is TRBV28 and J usage is TRBJ2-2, with D unclear. V was shortened by 10 bases and J by 0 bases, with 15 bases between the two germline ends. Germline V lookup: CDR1 MDHEN, CDR2 SYDVKM. The CDR3 contains 15 residues. The CDR3 loop reads CATSYTAANTGELFF. CDR3 DNA sequence: TGTGCCACCTCCTATACGGCAGCGAACACCGGGGAGCTGTTTTTT.

This rearrangement joins TRBV14 to TRBJ1-2; no definite D call. The CDR3 is made up of 13 amino acids. V shed 4 bases and J shed 8 bases, with 14 bases lying between them. Germline lookup yields CDR1 SGHDN and CDR2 FVKESK. For the CDR3, the DNA is TGTGCCAGCAGCCTTTCCTTATCGGGGGGCTACACCTTC. Amino acids: CASSLSLSGGYTF. Full variable domain (rest looked up from reference TRBV14 and TRBJ1-2): EAGVTQFPSHSVIEKGQTVTLRCDPISGHDNLYWYRRVMGKEIKFLLHFVKESKQDESGMPNNRFLAERTGGTYSTLKVQPAELEDSGVYFCASSLSLSGGYTFGSGTRLTVV.

The CDR3 loop is CSARRSGGYTF. Here the CDR3 DNA reads TGCAGTGCTAGGAGGTCCGGTGGCTACACCTTC. This chain joins TRBV20-1 and TRBJ1-2; D unresolved. V lost 3 bases and J 7 bases, leaving 9 bases between the germline ends. Germline V gene sequence: CDR1 DFQATT, CDR2 SNEGSKA (reference sequence). The CDR3 has 11 amino acids.